This TCR beta chain was retrieved from a study of regulatory T cells in long-lasting Graves disease. Broader study findings: Persistent disease was associated with favored TRBV28 usage and with favored use of TRBJ1-2 and TRBJ2-5.

Time point defined: newly diagnosed GD, antithyroid drugs for less than 3 months. The TCR library used RNA extracted from PBMCs. As a group, patients came from one endocrinology department in Xi'an, China. Trimming took off 1 base at V and 8 bases at J, with 6 bases between the two ends. The CDR3 is 12 residues long. Germline CDR1 reads LGHDT; CDR2 reads YNNKEL (reference sequence). Assembly of TCR beta libraries relied on iRepertoire HTBI primers together with Arm-PCR of CDR3 regions. TCRdb redid the calling of the multiplex PCR reads with MiXCR, one entry per CDR3 protein. This table holds 390,000 or so distinct CDR3 sequences, about 11% found once. This clonotype has at least ten counts. Its target is unknown. The same sample was also used in a study of T cells in Graves' hyperthyroidism and ophthalmopathy. That source notes: Stable Graves' hyperthyroidism denoted no ophthalmopathy progression over 18 months.

The chain combines TRBV3-1 with TRBJ2-1; no reliable D call. The receptor was derived from a woman under 30 with Graves disease. Sequences were derived from peripheral blood mononuclear cells (PBMCs), sampled at new diagnosis, from a patient treated with antithyroid drugs. The CDR3, as DNA: TGTGCCAGCAGCCAAGGGGTCGATGAGCAGTTCTTC. It encodes CASSQGVDEQFF.